These 6 T cell receptor beta chains were all obtained from the same sample, sequenced in a study of blood T cells in healthy people across ages. A second about 6 to 11 cycle PCR used barcoded and J-beta primers. MiXCR, applied by TCRdb to the 5' RACE reads, yields one record per CDR3 protein. The sample has approximately 940,000 distinct CDR3 sequences, 45% to 50% seen once. Sequenced material: blood. These receptors were taken from a man aged 30 to 39 in good health.

The J gene is TRBJ2-3, the V gene TRBV4-3; 9 positions agree with TRBD1. From germline, CDR1 is LGHNA and CDR2 YSLEER. The V and J ends lost 3 bases and 6 bases, in that order; junction bases with no gene match: 16. The length of the CDR3 is 18 residues. CDR3 protein: CASSQRIEGQGYTDTQYF. As DNA, the CDR3 is TGCGCCAGCAGCCAGCGCATCGAGGGACAGGGTTACACGGATACGCAGTATTTT.

V usage is TRBV27 and J usage is TRBJ2-5, with D possibly matching TRBD2 (6 bases). The CDR3 sequence is 15 residues long. The germline V gene has CDR1 MNHEY and CDR2 SMNVEV (reference sequence). Trimming removed 5 bases from V and 1 base from J, with 14 bases in between. CDR3 protein: CASSLWDSRQETQYF. The DNA for the CDR3 is TGTGCCAGCAGTCTATGGGACTCGCGCCAAGAGACCCAGTACTTC.

This clonotype occurred a few times. The chain has TRBV6-5 and TRBJ1-2, with D perhaps matching TRBD1 (6 bases). The CDR3 contains 14 residues. Germline V gene data show CDR1 as MNHEY and CDR2 as SVGAGI. The germline V and J ends were trimmed by 0 bases and 6 bases, with 11 bases remaining between them. The CDR3 region is CASSYSGQGNGYTF. CDR3 DNA: TGTGCCAGCAGTTACTCGGGCCAGGGGAATGGCTACACCTTC.

The chain has TRBV5-6 and TRBJ2-3; TRBD2 might be the D (7 bases). Trimming removed 7 bases from V and 5 bases from J, with 17 bases in between. The CDR3 totals 14 residues. Germline V gives CDR1 SGHDT, CDR2 YYEEEE. The CDR3: CASRRGGALDTQYF. CDR3 bases: TGTGCCAGCCGGAGGGGGGGGGCCTTAGATACGCAGTATTTT.

The CDR3 bases are TGCGCCAGCAGCCAAGATGGGGGGGGCCACTATGGCTACACCTTC. Its translation is CASSQDGGGHYGYTF. The chain combines TRBV4-1 with TRBJ1-2, with D maybe TRBD1 (6 bases). V was clipped by 0 bases and J by 3 bases, with 11 bases between them. Germline lookup yields CDR1 MGHRA and CDR2 YSYEKL. This CDR3 is 15 amino acids long.

The chain recombines TRBV20-1 with TRBJ2-7; D gene uncertain. Judging by the DNA end, TRBJ2-5 fits better; the J call may be wrong. Germline CDR1 and CDR2: DFQATT and SNEGSKA (reference sequence). The CDR3 is 12 residues long. The CDR3 here is CSASFSVETQYF. The CDR3 nucleotides read TGCAGTGCTAGCTTTTCTGTTGAGACCCAGTACTTC.